This TCR beta chain was captured in a study of T cell responses to AZD1222 COVID-19 vaccine. Findings and limits, study-wide: With two AZD1222 doses given, Spike-specific TCR breadth and depth both rose.

The CDR3 sequence is 14 residues long. Looked up from germline, CDR1 is SNHLY and CDR2 is FYNNEI. The germline V and J ends were trimmed by 7 bases and 6 bases, with 15 bases remaining between them. The assay was immunoSEQ multiplex PCR, and TCRdb's table has in-frame clones only and misses some. The sample has some 130,000 clones; around 90% are singletons. A few counts support this clone. Antigen: not known. The TCR comes from an adult in good health. The sample was peripheral blood, taken on day 0 of AZD1222 vaccination. The chain employs TRBV2 and TRBJ2-2, with D perhaps TRBD2 (6 bases). The CDR3 reads CASTITRESGELFF. The CDR3 DNA reads TGTGCCAGCACCATTACGCGGGAATCCGGGGAGCTGTTTTTT.